This is a list of T cell receptor beta chains from one sample in a study of blood T cell repertoires in COVID-19. The repertoire was sequenced with immunoSEQ multiplex PCR; TCRdb's copy has only in-frame clones and lacks some. The sample has roughly 50,000 clones, about nine tenths seen once. What was sequenced was peripheral blood. These receptors came from a woman in her thirties or forties with active COVID-19. The CDR3 runs from the conserved cysteine through the conserved F or W. Each record gives: D gene, V gene, J gene, clone size, CDR3 DNA, CDR3 protein. D genes are given only for firm matches. Expanded clones are given a class, and other clones once, few, many or no size at all.

-	TRBV11-2	TRBJ1-1	-	TGTGCCAGCAGCTTACTCGTGAACACTGAAGCTTTCTTT	CASSLLVNTEAFF
-	TRBV5-1	TRBJ1-2	-	TGCGCCAGCAGCTTGTTCGCGGGAAACTATGGCTACACCTTC	CASSLFAGNYGYTF
-	TRBV7-9	TRBJ1-3	-	TGTGCCAGCAGCTCCAGGGAATCTGGAAACACCATATATTTT	CASSSRESGNTIYF
TRBD1	TRBV19	TRBJ1-2	few	TGTGCCAGTAGCGACTACGACAGGGTGGTAGATGGCTACACCTTC	CASSDYDRVVDGYTF
TRBD2	TRBV5-1	TRBJ2-1	-	TGCGCCAGCAGCCTGGACGGGGGGGCCTTGGATGAGCAGTTCTTC	CASSLDGGALDEQFF
-	TRBV18	TRBJ2-7	-	TGTGCCAGCTCACCGGTGAGGGAGGACTACGAGCAGTACTTC	CASSPVREDYEQYF
-	TRBV11-3	TRBJ2-7	-	TGTGCCAGCAGCTTAGATCGGAGGGAGCAGTACTTC	CASSLDRREQYF
-	TRBV5-4	TRBJ1-3	-	TGTGCCAGCAGCTTGCAGGGGTCCAACTTAGGAAACACCATATATTTT	CASSLQGSNLGNTIYF
TRBD1	TRBV4-1	TRBJ1-5	-	TGCGCCAGCAGCCAAGAGCTTTGGACAGGGGGAGGAGATCAGCCCCAGCATTTT	CASSQELWTGGGDQPQHF
-	TRBV6-5	TRBJ1-5	-	TGTGCCAGCAGTTACTCGCCAGTTGGCCAGCCCCAGCATTTT	CASSYSPVGQPQHF
TRBD1	TRBV10-3	TRBJ1-3	-	TGTGCCATCAGTGAGTCCGGGACAGGGAGAAACACCATATATTTT	CAISESGTGRNTIYF
TRBD2	TRBV9	TRBJ2-5	-	TGTGCCAGCAGCGGGGTGGGACTAGCGGGGACCGAGACCCAGTACTTC	CASSGVGLAGTETQYF
-	TRBV3-1/TRBV3-2	TRBJ1-2	few	TGTGCCAGCAGCCAAGTGGCCAGGGGCGGTGGCTACACCTTC	CASSQVARGGGYTF
TRBD1	TRBV10-1	TRBJ1-3	-	TGCGCCAGCATCAGGGGGCGCAGAAACACCATATATTTT	CASIRGRRNTIYF
-	TRBV5-1	TRBJ1-5	once	TGCGCCAGCAGCTTGGACAGCACTCATCAGCCCCAGCATTTT	CASSLDSTHQPQHF
-	TRBV29-1	TRBJ1-4	few	TGCAGCGTGACGCCCGGGGATGAAAAACTGTTTTTT	CSVTPGDEKLFF
-	TRBV12-2	TRBJ1-5	-	TGTGCAAGTCGCTTACCCGTGGGGCACAGGGGAGGTTTTTCTAGCAATCAGCCCCAGCATTTT	CASRLPVGHRGGFSSNQPQHF
-	TRBV11-3	TRBJ2-7	-	TGTGCCAGCAGCTTACAAGGAGGGGCGATTGACGAGCAGTACTTC	CASSLQGGAIDEQYF
-	TRBV5-4	TRBJ1-1	-	TGTGCCAGCAGCTTGTTCCTGTCAGGGGCGATGAACACTGAAGCTTTCTTT	CASSLFLSGAMNTEAFF
-	TRBV11-2	TRBJ2-7	-	TGTGCCAGCAGCCTATCGGGACTCTACGAGCAGTACTTC	CASSLSGLYEQYF
TRBD1	TRBV6-5	TRBJ1-5	-	TGTGCCAGCAGAAGGGGGCCCAATCAGCCCCAGCATTTT	CASRRGPNQPQHF
TRBD1	TRBV5-5	TRBJ2-7	-	TGTGCCAGCAGCGTACGAGGGACAGGGGTTACCTACGAGCAGTACTTC	CASSVRGTGVTYEQYF
TRBD2	TRBV28	TRBJ2-5	-	TGTGCCAGCAGTACTCTAGCGGGGGAATCTCGGGAGACCCAGTACTTC	CASSTLAGESRETQYF